This T cell receptor (beta chain) was recovered during a study of response to subunit inactivated influenza vaccine. V trimming: 6 bases; J trimming: 2 bases; junction bases outside the gene matches: 4. CDR3 length: 14 residues. The germline CDR1 and CDR2 sequences are MNHEY and SVGEGT. MiXCR was run by TCRdb on the RT-PCR reads, yielding one entry per CDR3 protein. This table has 550,000 to 800,000 distinct CDR3 sequences, about 15% appearing once. Overall study results and limits: The authors put forward the suggestion that each seasonal influenza vaccination may bring in only a limited number of new T cells.

This clonotype has just a few counts. As yet, its antigen is unknown. This chain joins TRBV6-2 or TRBV6-3 and TRBJ2-7, with TRBD1 matching 10 bases. Here the sequenced sample was PBMCs from blood, taken 14 days before vaccination. The TCR was taken from a man aged 45-65 years who received an inactivated influenza vaccine. The CDR3, as DNA: TGTGCCAGCAGGCGGACAGGGGGTCCCTACGAGCAGTACTTC. Protein: CASRRTGGPYEQYF.